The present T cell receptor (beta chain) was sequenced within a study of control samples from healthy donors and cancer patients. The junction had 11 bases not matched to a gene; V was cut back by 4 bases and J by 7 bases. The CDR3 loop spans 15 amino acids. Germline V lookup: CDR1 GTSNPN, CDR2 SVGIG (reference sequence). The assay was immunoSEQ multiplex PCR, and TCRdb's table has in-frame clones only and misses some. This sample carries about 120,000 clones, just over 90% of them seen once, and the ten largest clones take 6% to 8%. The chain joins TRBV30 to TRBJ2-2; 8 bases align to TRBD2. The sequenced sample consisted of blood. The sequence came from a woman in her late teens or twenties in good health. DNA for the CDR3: TGTGCCTGGAAAAGGCGGGGGGCTCCCCGCGGGGAGCTGTTTTTT. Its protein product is CAWKRRGAPRGELFF.